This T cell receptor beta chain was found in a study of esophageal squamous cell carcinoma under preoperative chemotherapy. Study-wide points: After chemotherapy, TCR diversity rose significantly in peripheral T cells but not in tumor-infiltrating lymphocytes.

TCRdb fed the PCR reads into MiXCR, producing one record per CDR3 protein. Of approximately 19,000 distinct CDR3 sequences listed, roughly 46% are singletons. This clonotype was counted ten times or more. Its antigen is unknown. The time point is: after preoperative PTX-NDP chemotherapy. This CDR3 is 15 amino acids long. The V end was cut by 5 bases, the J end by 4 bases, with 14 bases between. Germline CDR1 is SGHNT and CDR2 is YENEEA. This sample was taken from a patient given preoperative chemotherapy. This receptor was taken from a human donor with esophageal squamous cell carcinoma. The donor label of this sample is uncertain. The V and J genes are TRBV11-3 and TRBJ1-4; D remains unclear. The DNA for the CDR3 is TGTGCCAGCAGCCGAGTACCGGGAATTAATGAAAAACTGTTTTTT. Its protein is CASSRVPGINEKLFF.